A single sample is the source of the 18 T cell receptor beta chains below, sequenced in a study of cytomegalovirus exposure and HLA in healthy donors. The PCR used 60 Vbeta and 13 Jbeta primers. Clones were read by immunoSEQ multiplex PCR, and TCRdb kept only the in-frame ones, dropping some. The sample data list 100,000 to 150,000 clones. The sample taken for sequencing was PBMCs. The source of these receptors is a middle-aged man in good health and CMV-seronegative.

The gene calls are TRBV7-9 and TRBJ1-5, with 10 bases matching TRBD1. CDR1 SEHNR and CDR2 FQNEAQ come from the germline V gene (reference sequence). Unmatched junction bases numbered 6, after V lost 5 bases and J lost 5 bases. CDR3 length: 15 amino acids. CDR3 DNA: TGTGCCAGCAGCCCGGGGGACAGGGGTTATCAGCCCCAGCATTTT. Translated, it gives CASSPGDRGYQPQHF.

The J gene is TRBJ2-5, the V gene TRBV7-8; D is perhaps TRBD1 (6 bases). This CDR3 has 16 amino acids. The germline V and J ends were trimmed by 1 base and 4 bases, with 16 bases remaining between them. CDR1 is SGHVS, CDR2 FQNEAQ, per germline. The DNA for the CDR3 is TGTGCCAGCAGCTTAGGTACAGGGTGGTCGGGAGAGACCCAGTACTTC. Protein product: CASSLGTGWSGETQYF.

The chain uses TRBV7-6 and TRBJ2-1, with TRBD2 identical over 12 bases. This CDR3 has 17 residues. Looked up from germline, CDR1 is SGHVS and CDR2 is FNYEAQ. V lost 3 bases to trimming and J lost 3 bases; unmatched junction nucleotides: 6. The CDR3 sequence is CASSLGLAGGFYNEQFF. CDR3 sequence (DNA): TGTGCCAGCAGCTTGGGCCTAGCGGGAGGGTTCTACAATGAGCAGTTCTTC.

The CDR3 loop is CASSLDRVGQPQHF. CDR3 DNA: TGTGCCAGCAGTCTTGACAGGGTCGGGCAGCCCCAGCATTTT. The chain employs TRBV27 and TRBJ1-5; 7 nucleotides agree with TRBD1. Trimming removed 5 bases from V and 7 bases from J; junction bases left unmatched: 8. Per the germline V gene, CDR1 is MNHEY and CDR2 is SMNVEV (reference sequence). This CDR3 has 14 residues.

The rearrangement uses TRBV30 and TRBJ2-7; 8 nucleotides line up with TRBD2. The ends lost 1 base at V and 3 bases at J; junction bases unmatched: 5. Germline V CDR1 and CDR2: GTSNPN, SVGIG (reference sequence). This CDR3 has 14 amino acids. The CDR3 region has the DNA TGTGCCTGGAGTGCCGGGACTAGTCTCTACGAGCAGTACTTC. Encoded protein: CAWSAGTSLYEQYF.

With respect to this clone: Sequence at one end of the junction differs from germline and may be a read error. J is TRBJ1-3 and V is TRBV30; D call uncertain. Germline V lookup: CDR1 GTSNPN, CDR2 SVGIG (reference sequence). This CDR3 spans 14 amino acids. The CDR3 bases are TGTGCCCGGAGTGCCATGGCGGCTGGAAACACCATATATTTT. The encoded protein is CARSAMAAGNTIYF.

The chain employs TRBV19 and TRBJ1-5; TRBD1 might be the D (5 bases). This CDR3 is built from 14 residues. V lost 1 base, J lost 6 bases, and 10 bases lay in between. The germline V gene encodes CDR1 LNHDA and CDR2 SQIVND (reference sequence). The CDR3 bases are TGTGCCAGTAGTATAGCGCAGGGAGGTCAGCCCCAGCATTTT. Translated: CASSIAQGGQPQHF.

This chain joins TRBV6-1 and TRBJ1-5, with D possibly TRBD1 on 5 matching bases. Germline V gene lookup returns CDR1 MNHNS and CDR2 SASEGT. The CDR3 sequence is 17 residues long. With 0 bases removed from V and 1 base from J, the gap between germline ends came to 13 bases. The DNA of the CDR3 is TGTGCCAGCAGTGAAGCGTTAAACAGGCTCAGCAATCAGCCCCAGCATTTT. It translates to CASSEALNRLSNQPQHF.

This chain links TRBV11-3 with TRBJ1-3; unclear D gene. V shed 1 base and J shed 3 bases, with 4 bases lying between them. This CDR3 has 13 amino acids. Germline CDR1 reads SGHNT; CDR2 reads YENEEA. CDR3 sequence (DNA): TGTGCCAGCAGCTTAGGAGGTGGAAACACCATATATTTT. It specifies CASSLGGGNTIYF. Full variable domain (remainder filled in from reference TRBV11-3 and TRBJ1-3): EAGVVQSPRYKIIEKKQPVAFWCNPISGHNTLYWYLQNLGQGPELLIRYENEEAVDDSQLPKDRFSAERLKGVDSTLKIQPAELGDSAVYLCASSLGGGNTIYFGEGSWLTVV.

The chain uses TRBV30 and TRBJ2-7, with a possible D match to TRBD2 (5 bases). Per the germline V gene, CDR1 is GTSNPN and CDR2 is SVGIG (reference sequence). V gave up 0 bases and J gave up 3 bases, with 9 bases separating them. This CDR3 is built from 13 residues. The CDR3 reads CAWSVGGVYEQYF. For the CDR3, the DNA is TGTGCCTGGAGTGTAGGAGGAGTCTACGAGCAGTACTTC.

Comment on this clone: It is unclear where the CDR3 begins or ends on the DNA, so no DNA is shown, and the CDR3 is as TCRdb lists it. The V call is TRBV21-1, the J call TRBJ2-3; no DNA check was done on the table's D call, TRBD2. TRBV21-1 is shown as a pseudogene. The CDR3 spans 20 amino acids, including both terminal residues. CDR3 residues: CASSQDEVVASGSGSDTQYF.

The genes are TRBV4-2 and TRBJ2-4; TRBD1 might be the D (5 bases). CDR3 size: 16 residues. V was clipped by 1 base and J by 6 bases, with 16 bases between them. Germline V gene data show CDR1 as LGHNA and CDR2 as YNFKEQ. CDR3 coding DNA: TGTGCCAGCAGCCAAGGTGTCAGTCAGGGCGGAAACATTCAGTACTTC. Protein product: CASSQGVSQGGNIQYF.

The V gene is TRBV7-2, the J gene TRBJ1-5; no firm D call. Looked up from germline, CDR1 is SGHTA and CDR2 is FQGNSA. V lost 9 bases to trimming and J lost 3 bases, with 12 bases between them. This CDR3 spans 13 amino acids. This CDR3 reads CASGEGVNQPQHF. The CDR3 coding sequence is TGTGCCAGTGGAGAGGGTGTCAATCAGCCCCAGCATTTT.

The chain carries TRBV5-1 and TRBJ2-5, with D perhaps matching TRBD2 (5 bases). Germline V gene data show CDR1 as SGHRS and CDR2 as YFSETQ. The CDR3 runs 15 residues. The V gene lost 2 bases and the J gene lost 2 bases, with 13 bases spanning the gap. CDR3 DNA: TGCGCCAGCAGCTTAGGAGGTTCGGGGCAAGAGACCCAGTACTTC. Protein product: CASSLGGSGQETQYF.

The rearrangement uses TRBV27 and TRBJ2-6; tentatively, D is TRBD2 (6 bases). V shed 7 bases and J shed 4 bases, with 17 bases lying between them. The CDR3 totals 16 residues. The germline CDR1 and CDR2 sequences are MNHEY and SMNVEV (reference sequence). In nucleotides, the CDR3 is TGTGCCAGCAAAGGCGGGAACCTTCTGGGGGCCAACGTCCTGACTTTC. Translating gives CASKGGNLLGANVLTF.

V is TRBV7-6 and J is TRBJ1-4; TRBD1 might be the D (6 bases). The V gene lost 5 bases and the J gene lost 0 bases, with 10 bases spanning the gap. In germline, CDR1 is SGHVS, CDR2 FNYEAQ. The CDR3 is 15 residues long. The DNA of the CDR3 is TGTGCCAGCAGCCCGCGACAGGCAACTAATGAAAAACTGTTTTTT. It specifies CASSPRQATNEKLFF.

This chain uses TRBV10-1 with TRBJ2-7; TRBD1 matches 9 bases. CDR1 WNHNN and CDR2 SYGVQD come from the germline V gene (reference sequence). The ends lost 4 bases at V and 1 base at J; junction bases unmatched: 5. The length of the CDR3 is 15 residues. CDR3 sequence reads: CASSGTGQGSYEQYF. CDR3 coding DNA: TGCGCCAGCAGTGGGACCGGACAGGGGTCCTACGAGCAGTACTTC.

The CDR3 here is CASSLARETQYF. The CDR3 DNA sequence: TGTGCCAGCAGCTTAGCCCGAGAGACCCAGTACTTC. The chain links TRBV7-2 to TRBJ2-5; D is uncertain. CDR3 length: 12 amino acids. The ends were cut back, 0 bases at V and 4 bases at J, with 3 bases in the middle. Germline V gene lookup returns CDR1 SGHTA and CDR2 FQGNSA.